The 8 T cell receptor beta chains in this list originate from one sample, sequenced in a study of T cells in Graves' hyperthyroidism and ophthalmopathy. RNA transcripts served as the template for amplifying TCR beta CDR3 regions. Using the HTBI primer set, a first-round RT-PCR was run on the TCR CDR3. TCRdb recomputed calls from the multiplex PCR reads with MiXCR, one row per CDR3 protein. The sample lists 350,000 or so distinct CDR3 sequences, about 18% occurring once. Sequenced sample: blood. These receptors came from a woman in her forties or fifties with Graves' hyperthyroidism.

This clonotype has only a few counts. The J gene is TRBJ1-2, the V gene TRBV6-5, with unresolved D. CDR1 is MNHEY and CDR2 is SVGAGI in the germline V gene. The CDR3 has 15 residues. Deletions cut 1 base from V and 4 bases from J, with 13 bases between. The CDR3 spells CASSYYRTAVYGYTF. The CDR3 DNA reads TGTGCCAGCAGTTACTATCGGACGGCAGTCTATGGCTACACCTTC.

The V call is TRBV9, the J call TRBJ1-6, with 8 positions matching TRBD1. CDR1 is SGDLS and CDR2 is YYNGEE in the germline V gene. The V gene end was trimmed by 3 bases and the J gene end by 7 bases; junction bases not matched to a gene: 3. The CDR3 loop spans 14 amino acids. CDR3 nucleotide sequence: TGTGCCAGCAGCGGAGGACAGGGAAATTCACCCCTCCACTTT. Protein: CASSGGQGNSPLHF.

The CDR3 spells CASSAGHGGNTEAFF. Written as DNA, the CDR3 is TGTGCCAGCAGCGCGGGACATGGGGGGAACACTGAAGCTTTCTTT. This chain joins TRBV7-6 and TRBJ1-1; a possible D gene is TRBD1 (6 bases). V lost 5 bases, J lost 1 base, and 14 bases lay in between. CDR3 length equals 15 residues. Germline CDR1 SGHVS, CDR2 FNYEAQ.

CDR3 DNA: TGTGCCAGCAGCCATGAGTTTCGGCTAGCGGTCCCAGATACGCAGTATTTT. Residues: CASSHEFRLAVPDTQYF. The V gene is TRBV3-1, the J gene TRBJ2-3; 7 positions agree with TRBD2. CDR1 is LGHDT and CDR2 is YNNKEL in the germline V gene (reference sequence). The J segment lost 4 bases and the V segment lost 3 bases, leaving 13 bases of the junction unmatched. This CDR3 is built from 17 residues.

V is TRBV5-1 and J is TRBJ2-3; D is undetermined. The CDR3 extends over 14 amino acids. Germline assignment: CDR1 SGHRS and CDR2 YFSETQ. The germline V and J ends were trimmed by 4 bases and 4 bases, with 13 bases remaining between them. The CDR3 nucleotides are TGCGCCAGCAGCCCCCTAATGAGTTCAGATACGCAGTATTTT. Its protein product is CASSPLMSSDTQYF.

This clonotype showed up many times. The genes are TRBV2 and TRBJ2-7; D perhaps matches TRBD1 (6 bases). CDR3 length: 13 amino acids. The germline V gene encodes CDR1 SNHLY and CDR2 FYNNEI. The germline V and J ends were trimmed by 2 bases and 3 bases, with 8 bases remaining between them. CDR3 region: CASSEQQGYEQYF. CDR3 in DNA: TGTGCCAGCAGTGAACAACAGGGCTACGAGCAGTACTTC.

In this sample, this clonotype turned up a few times. This chain joins TRBV7-9 and TRBJ2-1, with D maybe TRBD2 (6 bases). CDR3 length: 15 residues. From germline, CDR1 is SEHNR and CDR2 FQNEAQ (reference sequence). The ends were cut back, 4 bases at V and 0 bases at J, with 10 bases in the middle. The CDR3 DNA reads as TGTGCCAGCAGCTCCGCGGGATCCTCCTACAATGAGCAGTTCTTC. Encoded protein: CASSSAGSSYNEQFF.

In this sample, this clonotype turned up a few times. One end of the junction varies from germline; a read error may be responsible. The chain joins TRBV20-1 to TRBJ2-1; 8 bases are a match to TRBD2. In germline, CDR1 is DFQATT, CDR2 SNEGSKA (reference sequence). There are 16 residues in the CDR3. The CDR3 sequence is CGAQVLAGTSYNEQFF. The CDR3 region has the DNA TGCGGTGCTCAGGTCTTAGCGGGAACCTCCTACAATGAGCAGTTCTTC.